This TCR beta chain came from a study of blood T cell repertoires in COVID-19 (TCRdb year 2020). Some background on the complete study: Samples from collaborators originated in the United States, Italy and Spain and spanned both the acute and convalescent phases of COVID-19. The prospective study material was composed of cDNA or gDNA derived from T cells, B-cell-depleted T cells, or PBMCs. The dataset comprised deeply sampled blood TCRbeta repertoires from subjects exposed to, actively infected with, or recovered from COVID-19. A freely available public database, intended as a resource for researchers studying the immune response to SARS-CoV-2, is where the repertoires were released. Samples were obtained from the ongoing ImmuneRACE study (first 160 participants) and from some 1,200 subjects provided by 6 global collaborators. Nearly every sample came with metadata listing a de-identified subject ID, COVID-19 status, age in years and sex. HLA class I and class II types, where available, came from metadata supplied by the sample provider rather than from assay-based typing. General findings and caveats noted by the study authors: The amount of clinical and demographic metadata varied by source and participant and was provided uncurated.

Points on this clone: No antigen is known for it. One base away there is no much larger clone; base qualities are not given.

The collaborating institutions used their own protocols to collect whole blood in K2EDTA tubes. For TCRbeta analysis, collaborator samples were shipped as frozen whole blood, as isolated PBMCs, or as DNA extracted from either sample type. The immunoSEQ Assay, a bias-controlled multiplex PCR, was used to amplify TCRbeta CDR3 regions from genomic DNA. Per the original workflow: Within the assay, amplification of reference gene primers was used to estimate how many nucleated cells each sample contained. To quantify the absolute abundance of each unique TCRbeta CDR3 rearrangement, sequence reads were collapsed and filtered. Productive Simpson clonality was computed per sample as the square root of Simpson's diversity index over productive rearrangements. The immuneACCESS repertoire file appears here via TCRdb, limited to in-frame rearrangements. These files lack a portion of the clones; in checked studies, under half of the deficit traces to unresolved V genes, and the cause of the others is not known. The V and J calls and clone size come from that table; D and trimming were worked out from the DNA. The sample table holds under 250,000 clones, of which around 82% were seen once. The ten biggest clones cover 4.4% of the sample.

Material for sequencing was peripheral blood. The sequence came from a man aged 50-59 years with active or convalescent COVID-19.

The sequenced DNA is TGTGCCAGGGGACAGACCTTCGCCGAGCAGTACTTC. Its protein product is CARGQTFAEQYF. Rearrangement joined TRBV27 to TRBJ2-7; 7 middle bases align to TRBD1. Clipping removes 9 bases from V and 6 bases from J, with 8 as the unmatched junction base count. CDR1 and CDR2 are drawn from the germline V gene (reference sequence): MNHEY, SMNVEV. Its CDR3 holds 12 amino acids, cysteine through phenylalanine. This entry keeps only the CDR3 DNA: 36 bases, framed from base 1.